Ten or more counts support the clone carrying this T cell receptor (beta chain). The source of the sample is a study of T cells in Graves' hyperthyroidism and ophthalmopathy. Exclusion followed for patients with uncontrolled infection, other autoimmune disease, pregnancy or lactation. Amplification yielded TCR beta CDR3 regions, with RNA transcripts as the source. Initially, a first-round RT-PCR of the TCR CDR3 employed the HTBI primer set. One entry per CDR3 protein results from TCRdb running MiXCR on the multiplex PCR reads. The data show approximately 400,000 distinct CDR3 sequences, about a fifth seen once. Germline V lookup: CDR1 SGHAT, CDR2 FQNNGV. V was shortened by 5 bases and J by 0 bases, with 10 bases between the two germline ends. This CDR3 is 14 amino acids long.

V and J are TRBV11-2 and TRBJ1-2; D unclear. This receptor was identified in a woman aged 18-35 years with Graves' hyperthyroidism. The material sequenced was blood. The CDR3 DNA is TGTGCCAGCAGCGGATTCACGACTAACTATGGCTACACCTTC. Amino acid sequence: CASSGFTTNYGYTF. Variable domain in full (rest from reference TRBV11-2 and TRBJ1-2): EAGVAQSPRYKIIEKRQSVAFWCNPISGHATLYWYQQILGQGPKLLIQFQNNGVVDDSQLPKDRFSAERLKGVDSTLKIQPAKLEDSAVYLCASSGFTTNYGYTFGSGTRLTVV.